This paragraph reports one TCR beta chain. This record comes from a study of blood T cell repertoires in COVID-19. On the study more broadly: Donors in the United States, Italy and Spain gave samples during acute or convalescent COVID-19. T cells, B-cell-depleted T cells, or PBMCs supplied cDNA or gDNA.

Patients in Seattle were enrolled during active infection, then followed longitudinally. Per the original methods: Counts of nucleated cells, estimated from reference gene primer amplification, were obtained. Using immunoSEQ multiplex PCR, the repertoire was profiled, and TCRdb retains in-frame clones only, with some absent. The V and J calls and the clone size are those of that table, but D and trimming were determined from the DNA. This table holds 450,000 or so clones, approximately 91% found once. This TCR derives from a woman between 40 and 50 years old with COVID-19, enrolled during active disease. Material: peripheral blood.

CDR3 in amino acids: CASSLRGTSLGTGELFF. DNA for the CDR3: TGTGCCAGCAGTTTACGGGGGACTAGCTTAGGCACCGGGGAGCTGTTTTTT. The chain has TRBV27 and TRBJ2-2; 9 nucleotides agree with TRBD2. The ends lost 2 bases at V and 4 bases at J; junction bases unmatched: 8. Germline V gene sequence: CDR1 MNHEY, CDR2 SMNVEV (reference sequence). This CDR3 comprises 17 residues.